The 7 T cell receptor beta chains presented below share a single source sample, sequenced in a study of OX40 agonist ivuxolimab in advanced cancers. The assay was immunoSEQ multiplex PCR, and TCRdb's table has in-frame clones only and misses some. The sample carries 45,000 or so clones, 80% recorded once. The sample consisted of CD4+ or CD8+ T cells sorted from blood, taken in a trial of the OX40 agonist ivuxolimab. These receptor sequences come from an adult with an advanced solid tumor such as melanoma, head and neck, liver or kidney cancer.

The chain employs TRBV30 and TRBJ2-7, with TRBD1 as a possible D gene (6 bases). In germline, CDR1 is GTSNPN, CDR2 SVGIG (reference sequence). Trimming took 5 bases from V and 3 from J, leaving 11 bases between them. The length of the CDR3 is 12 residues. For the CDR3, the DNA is TGTGCCTGGGAGGGACAACTCTACGAGCAGTACTTC. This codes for CAWEGQLYEQYF. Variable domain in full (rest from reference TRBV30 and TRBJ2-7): SQTIHQWPATLVQPVGSPLSLECTVEGTSNPNLYWYRQAAGRGLQLLFYSVGIGQISSEVPQNLSASRPQDRQFILSSKKLLLSDSGFYLCAWEGQLYEQYFGPGTRLTVT.

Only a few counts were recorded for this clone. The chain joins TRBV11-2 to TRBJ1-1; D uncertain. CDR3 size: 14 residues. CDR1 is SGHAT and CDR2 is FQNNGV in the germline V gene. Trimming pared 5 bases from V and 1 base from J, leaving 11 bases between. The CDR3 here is CASSPWVGNTEAFF. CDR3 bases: TGTGCCAGCAGCCCTTGGGTGGGGAACACTGAAGCTTTCTTT.

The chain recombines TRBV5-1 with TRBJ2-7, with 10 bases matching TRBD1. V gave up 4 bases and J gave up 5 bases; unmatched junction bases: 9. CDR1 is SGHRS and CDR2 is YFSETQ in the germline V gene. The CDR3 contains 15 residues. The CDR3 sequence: CASSGTGTGVDEQYF. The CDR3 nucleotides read TGCGCCAGCAGCGGAACCGGGACAGGGGTTGACGAGCAGTACTTC.

CDR3 bases: TGTGCCAGCAGGGCCCCCAATCAGCCCCAGCATTTT. The encoded protein is CASRAPNQPQHF. J is TRBJ1-5 and V is TRBV6-1; D is unclear. Germline V CDR1 and CDR2: MNHNS, SASEGT. This CDR3 is 12 amino acids long. The V and J ends lost 6 bases and 3 bases respectively, with 6 bases between them.

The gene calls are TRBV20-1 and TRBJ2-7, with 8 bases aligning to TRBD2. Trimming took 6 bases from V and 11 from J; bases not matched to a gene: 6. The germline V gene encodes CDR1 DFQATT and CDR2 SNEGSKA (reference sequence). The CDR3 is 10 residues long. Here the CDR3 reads CSATGGKEYF. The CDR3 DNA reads TGCAGTGCAACGGGGGGGAAGGAGTACTTC.

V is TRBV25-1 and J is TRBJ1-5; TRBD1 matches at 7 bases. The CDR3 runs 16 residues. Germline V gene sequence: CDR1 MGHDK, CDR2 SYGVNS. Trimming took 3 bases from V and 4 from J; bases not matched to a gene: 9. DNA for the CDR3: TGTGCCAGCAGTGACTCAGGGGGGGTACGGAATCAGCCCCAGCATTTT. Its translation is CASSDSGGVRNQPQHF.

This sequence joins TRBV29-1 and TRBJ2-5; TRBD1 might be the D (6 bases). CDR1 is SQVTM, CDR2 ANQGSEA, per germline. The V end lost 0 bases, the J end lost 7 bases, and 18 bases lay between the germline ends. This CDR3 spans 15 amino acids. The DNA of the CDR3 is TGCAGCGTTGAAGAATCAGGGGCGGCGACGGGGACCCAGTACTTC. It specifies CSVEESGAATGTQYF.